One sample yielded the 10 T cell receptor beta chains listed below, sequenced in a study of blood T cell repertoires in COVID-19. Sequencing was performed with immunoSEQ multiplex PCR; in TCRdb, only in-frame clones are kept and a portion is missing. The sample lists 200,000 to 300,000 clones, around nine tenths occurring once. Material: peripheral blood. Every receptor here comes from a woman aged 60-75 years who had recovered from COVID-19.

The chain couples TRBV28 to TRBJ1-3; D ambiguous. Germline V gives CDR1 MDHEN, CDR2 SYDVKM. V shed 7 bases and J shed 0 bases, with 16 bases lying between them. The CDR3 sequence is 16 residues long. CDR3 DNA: TGTGCCAGCAACCTTGCCCGTGCCGGCTCTGGAAACACCATATATTTT. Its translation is CASNLARAGSGNTIYF.

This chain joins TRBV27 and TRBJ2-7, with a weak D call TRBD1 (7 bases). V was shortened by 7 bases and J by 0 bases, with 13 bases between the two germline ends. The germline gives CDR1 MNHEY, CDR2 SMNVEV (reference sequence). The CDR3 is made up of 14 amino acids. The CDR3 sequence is CASMARGDSYEQYF. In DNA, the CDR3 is TGTGCCAGCATGGCCAGGGGGGACTCCTACGAGCAGTACTTC.

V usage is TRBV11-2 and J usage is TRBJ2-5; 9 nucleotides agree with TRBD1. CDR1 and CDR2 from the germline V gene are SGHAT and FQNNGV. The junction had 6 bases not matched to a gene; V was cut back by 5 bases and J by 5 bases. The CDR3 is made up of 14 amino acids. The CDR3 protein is CASSPRTGAETQYF. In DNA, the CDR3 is TGTGCCAGCAGCCCTCGGACAGGGGCGGAGACCCAGTACTTC.

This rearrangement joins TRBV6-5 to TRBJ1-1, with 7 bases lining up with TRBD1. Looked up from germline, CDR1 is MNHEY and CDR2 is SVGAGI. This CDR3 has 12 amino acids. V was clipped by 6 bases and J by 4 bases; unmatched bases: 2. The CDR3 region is CASSTGVTEAFF. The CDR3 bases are TGTGCCAGCAGCACAGGGGTCACTGAAGCTTTCTTT.

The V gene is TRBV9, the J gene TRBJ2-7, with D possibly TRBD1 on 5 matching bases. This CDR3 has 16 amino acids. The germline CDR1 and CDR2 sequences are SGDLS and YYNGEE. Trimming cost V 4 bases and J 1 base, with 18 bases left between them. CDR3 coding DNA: TGTGCCAGCAGCCCAGAACCAGGGCTTTCGTCCTACGAGCAGTACTTC. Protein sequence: CASSPEPGLSSYEQYF.

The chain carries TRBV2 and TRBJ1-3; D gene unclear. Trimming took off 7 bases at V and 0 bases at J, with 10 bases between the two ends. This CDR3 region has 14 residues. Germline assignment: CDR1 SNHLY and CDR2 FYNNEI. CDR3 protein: CASKLEGSGNTIYF. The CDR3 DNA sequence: TGTGCCAGCAAGTTAGAGGGCTCTGGAAACACCATATATTTT.

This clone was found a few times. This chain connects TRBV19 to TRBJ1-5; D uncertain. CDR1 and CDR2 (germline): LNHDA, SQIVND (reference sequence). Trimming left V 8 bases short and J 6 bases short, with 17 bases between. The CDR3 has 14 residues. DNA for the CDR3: TGTGCCAGTTACGACGGTCCAGGATCTCAGCCCCAGCATTTT. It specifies CASYDGPGSQPQHF.

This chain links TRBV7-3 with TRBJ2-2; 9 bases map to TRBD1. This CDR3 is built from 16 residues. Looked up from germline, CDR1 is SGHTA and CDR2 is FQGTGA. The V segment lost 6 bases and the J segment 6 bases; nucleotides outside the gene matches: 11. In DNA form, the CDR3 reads TGTGCCAGCAGGCCACCGGGACAGGGTCCGGCCGGGGAGCTGTTTTTT. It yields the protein CASRPPGQGPAGELFF.

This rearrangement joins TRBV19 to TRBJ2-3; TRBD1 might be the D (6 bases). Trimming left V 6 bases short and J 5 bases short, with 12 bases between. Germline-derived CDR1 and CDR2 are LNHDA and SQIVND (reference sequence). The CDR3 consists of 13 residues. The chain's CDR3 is CASRDSPGDTQYF. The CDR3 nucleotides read TGTGCCAGTAGGGACAGCCCGGGAGATACGCAGTATTTT.

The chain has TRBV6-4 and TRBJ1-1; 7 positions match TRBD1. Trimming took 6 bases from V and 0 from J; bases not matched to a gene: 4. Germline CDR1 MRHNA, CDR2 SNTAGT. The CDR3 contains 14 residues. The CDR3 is CASSEDRLNTEAFF. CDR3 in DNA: TGTGCCAGCAGCGAGGACAGGTTGAACACTGAAGCTTTCTTT.